This record concerns one T cell receptor (beta chain) sequence. No antigen is known for it. There are no base qualities to consult, and no much larger clone falls within one base. The sample comes from a study of blood T cell repertoires in COVID-19 (dated by TCRdb to 2018 to 2021). In terms of the full investigation: Collaborator samples came from the United States, Italy and Spain and covered acute and convalescent phases of COVID-19. The material from the prospective study consisted of cDNA or gDNA derived from T cells, B-cell-depleted T cells, or PBMCs. The dataset comprised deeply sampled blood TCRbeta repertoires from subjects exposed to, actively infected with, or recovered from COVID-19. The repertoires were made available in a free public database intended to serve as a resource for research on the immune response to SARS-CoV-2. Samples were obtained from the ongoing ImmuneRACE study (first 160 participants) and from 1,000 to 1,500 subjects provided by 6 global collaborators. Nearly every sample came with metadata listing a de-identified subject ID, COVID-19 status, age in years and sex. Where available, HLA class I and class II types were obtained from metadata supplied by the sample provider rather than from assay-based typing.

TCRbeta CDR3 regions were amplified from genomic DNA using the immunoSEQ Assay, a bias-controlled multiplex PCR. The authors' pipeline ran thus. Nucleated cell counts per sample were estimated from amplification of reference gene primers within the assay. To quantify the absolute abundance of each unique TCRbeta CDR3 rearrangement, sequence reads were collapsed and filtered. Productive Simpson clonality was computed per sample as the square root of Simpson's diversity index over productive rearrangements. TCRdb re-hosts the immuneACCESS table, in-frame sequences only. Its copies lack some clones; in the studies checked, an unresolved V gene accounts for under half of them, and the cause for the rest is not known. V and J calls plus clone size are reproduced from that table; the DNA served to infer D and trimming. Within this sample are about 100,000 clones, with 86% of them counted one time only. Of the sample, approximately 6.8% falls within the top ten clones.

The CDR3 goes from the cysteine to the phenylalanine over 15 residues. Only CDR3 DNA remains: 45 bases, in frame from the first base. CDR1 and CDR2, per the germline V gene, are MDHEN and SYDVKM. The germline V end is reduced by 10 bases and the J end by 0 bases; junction bases left unmatched: 10. Results and caveats for the whole study, not just this receptor: Clinical and demographic metadata were provided uncurated, with the amount varying by source and participant.

The collaborating institutions used their own protocols to collect whole blood in K2EDTA tubes. For TCRbeta analysis, collaborator samples were shipped as frozen whole blood, as isolated PBMCs, or as DNA extracted from either sample type. Recombination joined TRBV28 with TRBJ1-1, with 8 junctional bases fitting TRBD1. Material for sequencing was peripheral blood. This clonotype originated in a man in his sixties with acute or convalescent COVID-19. The CDR3 corresponds to CAIGGQGAVNTEAFF. The nucleotides read TGTGCCATCGGGGGTCAGGGGGCGGTGAACACTGAAGCTTTCTTT.